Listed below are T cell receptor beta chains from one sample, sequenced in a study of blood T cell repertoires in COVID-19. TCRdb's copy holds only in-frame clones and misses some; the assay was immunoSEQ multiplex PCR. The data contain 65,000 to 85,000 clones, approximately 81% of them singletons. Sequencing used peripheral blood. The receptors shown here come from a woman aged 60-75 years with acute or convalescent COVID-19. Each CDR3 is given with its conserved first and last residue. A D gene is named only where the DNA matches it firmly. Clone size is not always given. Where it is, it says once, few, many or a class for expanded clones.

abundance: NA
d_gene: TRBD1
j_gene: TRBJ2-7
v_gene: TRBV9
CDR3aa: CASSVGTGAEQYF
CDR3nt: TGTGCCAGCAGCGTAGGGACAGGGGCCGAGCAGTACTTC

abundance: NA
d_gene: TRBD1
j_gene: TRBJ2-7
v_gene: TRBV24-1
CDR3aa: CATSDLVGQGVTYEQYF
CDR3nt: TGTGCCACCAGTGATTTGGTGGGACAGGGCGTCACCTACGAGCAGTACTTC

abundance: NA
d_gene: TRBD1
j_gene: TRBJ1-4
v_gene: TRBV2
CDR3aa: CASSLDRGREKLFF
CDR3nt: TGTGCCAGCAGTCTGGACAGGGGGCGCGAAAAACTGTTTTTT

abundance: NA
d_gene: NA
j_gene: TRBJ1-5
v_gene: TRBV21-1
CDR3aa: CASPKDRANGQPQHF
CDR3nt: TGTGCCAGCCCGAAGGACAGGGCCAATGGACAGCCCCAGCATTTT

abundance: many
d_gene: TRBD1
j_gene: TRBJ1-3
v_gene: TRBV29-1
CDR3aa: CSVEETGAVNTIYF
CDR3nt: TGCAGCGTTGAAGAGACAGGGGCGGTGAACACCATATATTTT

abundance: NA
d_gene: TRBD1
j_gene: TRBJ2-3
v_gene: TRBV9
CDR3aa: CASSVYPSGQGITQYF
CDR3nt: TGTGCCAGCAGCGTATACCCGTCGGGACAGGGAATCACGCAGTATTTT

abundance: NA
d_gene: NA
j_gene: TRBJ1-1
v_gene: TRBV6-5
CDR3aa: CASSIRANTEAFF
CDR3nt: TGTGCCAGCAGTATCAGGGCCAACACTGAAGCTTTCTTT

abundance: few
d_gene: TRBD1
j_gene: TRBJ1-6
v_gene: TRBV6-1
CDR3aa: CASSEVAGGESPLHF
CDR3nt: TGTGCCAGCAGTGAAGTGGCAGGGGGAGAATCACCCCTCCACTTT

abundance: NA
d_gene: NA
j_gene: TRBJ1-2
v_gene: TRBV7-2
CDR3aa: CASSSTAPRGYTF
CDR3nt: TGTGCCAGCAGCTCGACAGCTCCGAGGGGCTACACCTTC

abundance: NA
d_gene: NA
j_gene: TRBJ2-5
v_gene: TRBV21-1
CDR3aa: CASSEPGQSPSPPLWDQETQYF
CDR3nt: TGTGCCAGCAGCGAACCGGGACAGTCCCCCTCTCCGCCGTTATGGGACCAAGAGACCCAGTACTTC

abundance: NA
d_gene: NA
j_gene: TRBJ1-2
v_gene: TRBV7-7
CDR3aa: CASSLEVRRSNPNYGYTF
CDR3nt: TGTGCCAGCAGCTTAGAAGTACGCAGGTCGAATCCCAACTATGGCTACACCTTC

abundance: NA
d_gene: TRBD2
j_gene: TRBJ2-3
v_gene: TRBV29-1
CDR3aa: CSVGTSGLTDTQYF
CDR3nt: TGCAGCGTCGGAACTAGCGGACTCACAGATACGCAGTATTTT

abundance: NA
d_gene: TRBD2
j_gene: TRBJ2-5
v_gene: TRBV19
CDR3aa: CASSIRRGGQETQYF
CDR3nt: TGTGCCAGTAGTATACGGCGGGGGGGCCAAGAGACCCAGTACTTC

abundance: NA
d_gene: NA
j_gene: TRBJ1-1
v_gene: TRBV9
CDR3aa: CASSASMGLMNTEAFF
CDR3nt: TGTGCCAGCAGCGCGAGTATGGGCCTCATGAACACTGAAGCTTTCTTT

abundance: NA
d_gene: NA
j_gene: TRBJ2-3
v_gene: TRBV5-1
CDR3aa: CASSIGGGTDTQYF
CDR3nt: TGCGCCAGCTCCATAGGGGGTGGCACAGATACGCAGTATTTT

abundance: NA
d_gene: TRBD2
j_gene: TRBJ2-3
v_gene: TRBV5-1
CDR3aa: CASRPGTSGSTDTQYF
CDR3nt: TGCGCCAGCAGGCCCGGGACTAGCGGAAGCACAGATACGCAGTATTTT

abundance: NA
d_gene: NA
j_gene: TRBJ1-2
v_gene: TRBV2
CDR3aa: CASSEWIRDLERGYTF
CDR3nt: TGTGCCAGCAGTGAATGGATAAGAGACCTAGAGCGTGGCTACACCTTC

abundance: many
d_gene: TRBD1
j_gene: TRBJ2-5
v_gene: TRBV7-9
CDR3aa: CASSFGQGAAETQYF
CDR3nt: TGTGCCAGCAGCTTTGGACAGGGGGCCGCAGAGACCCAGTACTTC

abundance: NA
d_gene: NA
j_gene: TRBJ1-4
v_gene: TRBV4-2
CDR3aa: CASSQIQGNNEKLFF
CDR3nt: TGTGCCAGCAGCCAGATTCAGGGAAATAATGAAAAACTGTTTTTT

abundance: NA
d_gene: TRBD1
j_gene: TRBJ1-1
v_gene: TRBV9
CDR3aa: CASSGRDAKGTGRTEAFF
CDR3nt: TGTGCCAGCAGCGGACGAGATGCTAAGGGGACAGGGAGAACTGAAGCTTTCTTT

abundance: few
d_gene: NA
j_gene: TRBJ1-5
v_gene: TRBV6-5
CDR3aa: CASSYGRGDNQPQHF
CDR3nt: TGTGCCAGCAGTTACGGCAGGGGCGACAATCAGCCCCAGCATTTT

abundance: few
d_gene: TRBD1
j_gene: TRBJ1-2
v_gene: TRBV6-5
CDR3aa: CASSYLQGGVYGYTF
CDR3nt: TGTGCCAGCAGTTACCTACAGGGGGGGGTCTATGGCTACACCTTC

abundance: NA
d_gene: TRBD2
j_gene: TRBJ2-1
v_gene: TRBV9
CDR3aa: CASSPRWGGDGNEQFF
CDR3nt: TGTGCCAGCAGCCCCCGGTGGGGGGGGGACGGGAATGAGCAGTTCTTC

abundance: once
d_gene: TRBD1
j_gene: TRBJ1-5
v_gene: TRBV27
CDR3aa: CATSGQVNQPQHF
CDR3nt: TGTGCCACGTCCGGACAGGTCAATCAGCCCCAGCATTTT

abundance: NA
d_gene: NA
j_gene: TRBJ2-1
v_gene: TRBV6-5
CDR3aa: CASSRGQNNEQFF
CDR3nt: TGTGCCAGCAGCCGGGGACAAAACAATGAGCAGTTCTTC

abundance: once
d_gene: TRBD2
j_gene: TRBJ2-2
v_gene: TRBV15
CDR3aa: CATSRGRLAGGTGELFF
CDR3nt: TGTGCCACCAGCAGAGGAAGACTAGCGGGGGGCACCGGGGAGCTGTTTTTT

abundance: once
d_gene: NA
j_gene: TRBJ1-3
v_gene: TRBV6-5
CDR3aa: CASSWGLSGNTIYF
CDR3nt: TGTGCCAGCAGTTGGGGGCTCTCTGGAAACACCATATATTTT

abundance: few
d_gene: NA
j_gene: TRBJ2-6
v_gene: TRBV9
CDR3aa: CASSLRVSGANVLTF
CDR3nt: TGTGCCAGCAGCCTCAGGGTCTCTGGGGCCAACGTCCTGACTTTC

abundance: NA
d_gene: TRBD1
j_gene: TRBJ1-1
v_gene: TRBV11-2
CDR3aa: CASSPRGAGGTEAFF
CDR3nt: TGTGCCAGCAGCCCTAGAGGGGCAGGGGGCACTGAAGCTTTCTTT